Listed below are T cell receptor beta chains from one sample, sequenced in a study of molecular identifiers for immune sequencing clone quantification. Each CDR3 protein gets one entry after TCRdb re-called the PCR reads with MiXCR. Counted here are around 7,800 distinct CDR3 sequences, approximately 35% occurring once; the ten biggest clones make up about 7%. Sequenced: naive CD8+ T cells from blood, with Jurkat cell RNA spiked in. These receptors all stem from a human donor in good health. Some libraries in this study had Jurkat cell RNA spiked in. The CDR3 runs from the conserved cysteine through the conserved F or W.

v_gene	j_gene	CDR3aa
TRBV11-1	TRBJ1-2	CASSLAEAYGYTF
TRBV20-1	TRBJ2-5	CSASTWLEETQYF
TRBV6-5	TRBJ1-1	CASSSGLKAPLNTEAFF
TRBV6-5	TRBJ1-4	CASSYGLGAGEKLFF
TRBV27	TRBJ1-2	CASSSVGNYGYTF
TRBV28	TRBJ2-6	CASSLVASHSGANVLTF
TRBV27	TRBJ1-6	CASSDRESYNSPLHF
TRBV4-3	TRBJ2-1	CASSQVWTSGARSSYNEQIF
TRBV7-9	TRBJ2-5	CASSPPLSGSQETQYF
TRBV4-3	TRBJ2-1	CASSWRLAGYNEQIF
TRBV6-5	TRBJ2-7	CASSNRKGQKYEQYF
TRBV7-8	TRBJ2-3	CASSLVPAGTLTDTQYF
TRBV7-2	TRBJ2-7	CASSGSHEQYF
TRBV6-5	TRBJ2-5	CASSTRPGGKTQYF
TRBV6-5	TRBJ2-7	CASSFGPEQYF
TRBV27	TRBJ2-7	CASSLSASGAYEQYF
TRBV4-3	TRBJ2-3	CASSQDERHTQYF
TRBV6-5	TRBJ2-7	CASSYGTGAGEQYF
TRBV5-6	TRBJ1-1	CASSLGTGANEAFF
TRBV2	TRBJ2-3	CASSEGTWTSGSTDTQYF
TRBV29-1	TRBJ2-7	CSVRVHLSYEQYF
TRBV29-1	TRBJ2-1	CSALDGWGYNEQFF
TRBV7-9	TRBJ2-6	CASSREPSGANVLTF
TRBV9	TRBJ2-2	CASSATGELFF
TRBV7-2	TRBJ2-1	CASSLTGPFFNEQFF
TRBV9	TRBJ1-4	CASSLWTGGYEKLFF
TRBV19	TRBJ2-2	CASSIGAGGPGELFF
TRBV19	TRBJ2-3	CASTPRLSTDTQYF
TRBV9	TRBJ1-4	CASSQSGVANEKLFF
TRBV9	TRBJ1-1	CASSVGTNPQAFF
TRBV7-2	TRBJ2-7	CASSLVSVYEQYF
TRBV15	TRBJ2-4	CATSRPPPDRVKNIQYF
TRBV5-1	TRBJ2-5	CASSLALAGGVQETQYF
TRBV25-1	TRBJ2-2	CASSELGFGGELFF
TRBV5-1	TRBJ2-2	CASSYTGSGELFF
TRBV5-1	TRBJ1-4	CASTWTPMVAEKLFF
TRBV13	TRBJ1-5	CASSPGNQPQQF
TRBV5-5	TRBJ2-5	CASSLSMQYQETQYF
TRBV20-1	TRBJ2-1	CSARVHNEQFF
TRBV7-2	TRBJ1-2	CASSLVPDRGAYDYGYTF
TRBV19	TRBJ1-1	CASSPPRREAFF
TRBV28	TRBJ1-3	CASSPISDSGNTIYF